This is a list of T cell receptor beta chains from one sample in a study of T cells in Graves' hyperthyroidism and ophthalmopathy. TCRdb independently ran MiXCR on the multiplex PCR reads; one entry per CDR3 protein. This sample has about 380,000 distinct CDR3 sequences; approximately 17% occur once, and the top ten carry around two fifths. Sequenced: blood. These receptors were taken from a man aged 18 to 35 with Graves' ophthalmopathy. Both conserved end residues are part of each CDR3. The D gene is left open where the match is weak. Not every row has a clone size; where given, it reads once, few, many or a size class.

d_gene: TRBD1; abundance: few; j_gene: TRBJ1-5; v_gene: TRBV19; CDR3aa: CASTQGVGNQPQHF; CDR3nt: TGTGCCAGTACCCAGGGGGTGGGCAATCAGCCCCAGCATTTT
d_gene: TRBD2; abundance: few; j_gene: TRBJ2-7; v_gene: TRBV10-2; CDR3aa: CASGTVGLAVYEQYF; CDR3nt: TGCGCCAGCGGGACCGTCGGACTAGCGGTCTACGAGCAGTACTTC
d_gene: .; abundance: .; j_gene: TRBJ1-1; v_gene: TRBV7-9; CDR3aa: CASSLAGLSWGGMNTEAFF; CDR3nt: TGTGCCAGCAGCTTAGCGGGGTTAAGTTGGGGCGGCATGAACACTGAAGCTTTCTTT
d_gene: .; abundance: many; j_gene: TRBJ2-3; v_gene: TRBV2; CDR3aa: CASSVVASTDTQYF; CDR3nt: TGTGCCAGCAGTGTGGTGGCAAGCACAGATACGCAGTATTTT
d_gene: .; abundance: .; j_gene: TRBJ2-5; v_gene: TRBV3-1; CDR3aa: CASSRRGTQYF; CDR3nt: TGTGCCAGCAGCCGGCGGGGGACCCAGTACTTC
d_gene: .; abundance: many; j_gene: TRBJ1-2; v_gene: TRBV12-3/TRBV12-4; CDR3aa: CASSLTAGGDYGYTF; CDR3nt: TGTGCCAGCAGTCTTACGGCGGGGGGCGACTATGGCTACACCTTC
d_gene: .; abundance: few; j_gene: TRBJ1-2; v_gene: TRBV10-3; CDR3aa: CAISVSVVVGYTF; CDR3nt: TGTGCCATCAGTGTCAGTGTTGTGGTTGGCTACACCTTC
d_gene: .; abundance: .; j_gene: TRBJ2-2; v_gene: TRBV6-6; CDR3aa: CASSYSRGPDGTGELFF; CDR3nt: TGTGCCAGCAGTTACTCAAGAGGGCCCGATGGAACCGGGGAGCTGTTTTTT
d_gene: TRBD1; abundance: .; j_gene: TRBJ2-7; v_gene: TRBV5-1; CDR3aa: CASSGDRYPYEQYF; CDR3nt: TGCGCCAGCAGCGGGGACAGGTACCCCTACGAGCAGTACTTC
d_gene: TRBD1; abundance: many; j_gene: TRBJ2-1; v_gene: TRBV7-9; CDR3aa: CASSQLRDREDNEQFF; CDR3nt: TGTGCCAGCAGCCAACTCCGGGACAGGGAAGACAATGAGCAGTTCTTC
d_gene: TRBD2; abundance: many; j_gene: TRBJ2-1; v_gene: TRBV20-1; CDR3aa: CSASPLLERGGYNEQFF; CDR3nt: TGCAGTGCTAGCCCCCTCCTGGAGCGGGGGGGCTACAATGAGCAGTTCTTC
d_gene: TRBD1; abundance: few; j_gene: TRBJ1-5; v_gene: TRBV10-2; CDR3aa: CASSGGQGAYQPQHF; CDR3nt: TGCGCCAGCAGTGGTGGACAGGGGGCATATCAGCCCCAGCATTTT
d_gene: .; abundance: many; j_gene: TRBJ2-3; v_gene: TRBV7-2; CDR3aa: CASSQGTGVDTQYF; CDR3nt: TGTGCCAGCAGCCAGGGGACGGGAGTGGATACGCAGTATTTT
d_gene: TRBD1; abundance: .; j_gene: TRBJ2-2; v_gene: TRBV12-3/TRBV12-4; CDR3aa: CAISAGQATTGELFF; CDR3nt: TGTGCCATCAGTGCGGGACAGGCAACCACCGGGGAGCTGTTTTTT
d_gene: TRBD1; abundance: many; j_gene: TRBJ2-7; v_gene: TRBV2; CDR3aa: CASSASQGVWYEQYF; CDR3nt: TGTGCCAGCAGCGCCTCACAGGGGGTTTGGTACGAGCAGTACTTC
d_gene: .; abundance: .; j_gene: TRBJ1-6; v_gene: TRBV27; CDR3aa: CASTLSWGAPGSPLHF; CDR3nt: TGTGCCAGCACCTTAAGTTGGGGGGCTCCGGGTTCACCCCTCCACTTT
d_gene: .; abundance: many; j_gene: TRBJ2-7; v_gene: TRBV18; CDR3aa: CASSPPSHPYEQYF; CDR3nt: TGTGCCAGCTCACCACCGAGTCACCCCTACGAGCAGTACTTC
d_gene: .; abundance: few; j_gene: TRBJ2-5; v_gene: TRBV10-3; CDR3aa: CAISEVAEETQYF; CDR3nt: TGTGCCATCAGTGAGGTAGCTGAGGAGACCCAGTACTTC
d_gene: .; abundance: .; j_gene: TRBJ2-7; v_gene: TRBV28; CDR3aa: CASSRPGDESYEQYF; CDR3nt: TGTGCCAGCAGTCGCCCCGGGGACGAGTCCTACGAGCAGTACTTC
d_gene: .; abundance: .; j_gene: TRBJ1-3; v_gene: TRBV5-1; CDR3aa: CASSLVGFISGNTIYF; CDR3nt: TGCGCCAGCAGCTTGGTCGGGTTCATCTCTGGAAACACCATATATTTT
d_gene: TRBD1; abundance: .; j_gene: TRBJ2-7; v_gene: TRBV11-3; CDR3aa: CASSRTGLTYEQYF; CDR3nt: TGTGCCAGCAGCCGGACAGGTTTGACCTACGAGCAGTACTTC
d_gene: .; abundance: medium-sized; j_gene: TRBJ1-1; v_gene: TRBV7-9; CDR3aa: CASSLPPLHPNTEAFF; CDR3nt: TGTGCCAGCAGCTTACCTCCGCTACACCCCAACACTGAAGCTTTCTTT
d_gene: .; abundance: few; j_gene: TRBJ1-5; v_gene: TRBV19; CDR3aa: CASSISPRDQPQHF; CDR3nt: TGTGCCAGTAGTATATCCCCCAGGGATCAGCCCCAGCATTTT
d_gene: TRBD1; abundance: .; j_gene: TRBJ1-2; v_gene: TRBV4-1; CDR3aa: CASSSPVRGRRYGYTF; CDR3nt: TGCGCCAGCAGCTCTCCTGTAAGGGGGCGTCGATATGGCTACACCTTC
d_gene: TRBD1; abundance: many; j_gene: TRBJ2-7; v_gene: TRBV11-2; CDR3aa: CASSLGGQGYYEQYF; CDR3nt: TGTGCCAGCAGCTTAGGGGGACAGGGGTACTACGAGCAGTACTTC
d_gene: TRBD1; abundance: .; j_gene: TRBJ2-2; v_gene: TRBV29-1; CDR3aa: CSVALGTGGTGELFF; CDR3nt: TGCAGCGTTGCCCTCGGGACAGGGGGCACCGGGGAGCTGTTTTTT
d_gene: TRBD1; abundance: .; j_gene: TRBJ1-3; v_gene: TRBV9; CDR3aa: CASSGQGGAGNTIYF; CDR3nt: TGTGCCAGCAGCGGACAGGGGGGTGCTGGAAACACCATATATTTT
d_gene: TRBD1; abundance: many; j_gene: TRBJ1-1; v_gene: TRBV3-1; CDR3aa: CASSYGQGHTEAFF; CDR3nt: TGTGCCAGCAGCTACGGACAGGGGCATACTGAAGCTTTCTTT